A selection of T cell receptor beta chains follows, all from one sample in a study of patients and donors after allogeneic stem cell transplantation. TCRdb analysed the RT-PCR reads with MiXCR anew, one entry per CDR3 protein. Of fewer than 500,000 distinct CDR3 sequences detected, 16% appear once; the ten largest clones hold about 7%. The specimen sequenced was blood, either unsorted or a sorted T cell fraction (not recorded which). Receptors originate from a human donor who was either an allogeneic HSCT recipient or a stem cell or donor lymphocyte infusion donor (not recorded which). It is not recorded whose cells these are; they may come from a transplant donor. The CDR3 runs from the conserved cysteine through the conserved F or W. Fields, in order: clone size, J gene, V gene, D gene, CDR3 DNA, CDR3 protein. D genes are given only for firm matches. Not every row has a clone size; where given, it reads once, few, many or a size class.

>many|TRBJ1-1|TRBV12-3/TRBV12-4|.
TGTGCCAGCATTTTAGCCCTCGGGCCCTCGGGCACTGAAGCTTTCTTT
CASILALGPSGTEAFF
>.|TRBJ1-4|TRBV12-3/TRBV12-4|.
TGTGCCAGCAGTCTCGGGCGAGCCTTGGGTGAAAAACTGTTTTTT
CASSLGRALGEKLFF
>few|TRBJ1-1|TRBV7-8|.
TGTGCCAGCAGCTTACGGGGAAGGGTAGGCACTGAAGCTTTCTTT
CASSLRGRVGTEAFF
>.|TRBJ2-5|TRBV5-1|.
TGCGCCAGCAAAATCAACCCGTTAACAAGGATCCAAGAGACCCAGTACTTC
CASKINPLTRIQETQYF
>few|TRBJ2-5|TRBV25-1|.
TGTGCCAGCACCCCCCTTCGGGAGCAAGAGACCCAGTACTTC
CASTPLREQETQYF
>many|TRBJ2-1|TRBV29-1|.
TGCAGCGTCGCCCGGGACAACTACAATGAGCAGTTCTTC
CSVARDNYNEQFF
>.|TRBJ1-6|TRBV5-1|.
TGCGCCAGCAGCTTGGGCCACAGGGAGTCACCCCTCCACTTT
CASSLGHRESPLHF
>.|TRBJ1-1|TRBV19|.
TGTGCCAGTAGTATACAACACGCGGGGACTGAAGCTTTCTTT
CASSIQHAGTEAFF
>.|TRBJ1-2|TRBV5-1|TRBD1
TGCGCCAGCAGCCTGGGACAGCCAGTTAACTATGGCTACACCTTC
CASSLGQPVNYGYTF
>.|TRBJ2-1|TRBV3-1|.
TGTGCCAGCAGCCAAGATAAGGGATCCTACAATGAGCAGTTCTTC
CASSQDKGSYNEQFF
>few|TRBJ2-5|TRBV7-9|.
TGTGCCAGCAGCCCACCAAATCAGGGGAAAGAGACCCAGTACTTC
CASSPPNQGKETQYF
>few|TRBJ2-1|TRBV4-1|TRBD2
TGCGCCAGCAGCCAAGGATCAGTAGCGGGAGCTAGGGGAAATGAGCAGTTCTTC
CASSQGSVAGARGNEQFF
>.|TRBJ2-1|TRBV5-6|TRBD1
TGTGCCAGCAGCTTGGTGACAGGGGGACAGTTCTTC
CASSLVTGGQFF
>.|TRBJ1-2|TRBV12-3/TRBV12-4|.
TGTGCCAGCAGTTTAGATCACCCGGGGGATGGCTACACCTTC
CASSLDHPGDGYTF
>.|TRBJ1-1|TRBV7-9|.
TGTGCCAGCAGCTTATCGGGGGGGTTAGCCAACACTGAAGCTTTCTTT
CASSLSGGLANTEAFF
>many|TRBJ1-1|TRBV25-1|.
TGTGCCAGCAGTGATCGGGGGCCGAACACTGAAGCTTTCTTT
CASSDRGPNTEAFF
>few|TRBJ2-7|TRBV27|TRBD1
TGTGCCAGCAGCCCCATAACAGGGGACGAGCAGTACTTC
CASSPITGDEQYF
>.|TRBJ2-2|TRBV7-9|TRBD2
TGTGCCAGCAGCTCGGATGCGGGGGCGAACACCGGGGAGCTGTTTTTT
CASSSDAGANTGELFF
>.|TRBJ2-1|TRBV3-1|.
TGTGCCAGCAGCCAAGTGGTTTTGGAAGGTTCCAATGAGCAGTTCTTC
CASSQVVLEGSNEQFF
>.|TRBJ2-1|TRBV9|.
TGTGCCAGCAGCTTCGACATCTACTCCTACAATGAGCAGTTCTTC
CASSFDIYSYNEQFF
>.|TRBJ2-7|TRBV6-1|.
TGTGCCAGCAGCCCTCTTAACGGCCTTCGCTACGAGCAGTACTTC
CASSPLNGLRYEQYF
>few|TRBJ1-2|TRBV27|TRBD1
TGTGCCAGCAGTCCGACAGGGATTAACTATGGCTACACCTTC
CASSPTGINYGYTF
>few|TRBJ1-1|TRBV18|TRBD1
TGTGCCAGCTCACCCTCGACAGGGGCGGGCACTGAAGCTTTCTTT
CASSPSTGAGTEAFF
>few|TRBJ1-1|TRBV5-6|.
TGTGCCAGCAGCTTGTACGAGGGGAACACTGAAGCTTTCTTT
CASSLYEGNTEAFF
>.|TRBJ1-6|TRBV7-9|.
TGTGCCAGCACCCCCCGGCAGGGAAATTCACCCCTCCACTTT
CASTPRQGNSPLHF
>few|TRBJ1-2|TRBV20-1|.
TGCAGTGCCCCTTGGACAGCGAACTATGGCTACACCTTC
CSAPWTANYGYTF
>few|TRBJ2-2|TRBV15|TRBD1
TGTGCCACCACGAGACAGGGGGTAACCGGGGAGCTGTTTTTT
CATTRQGVTGELFF
>.|TRBJ2-3|TRBV13|.
TGTGCCAGCAGCCAAACAGGGTCAGATACGCAGTATTTT
CASSQTGSDTQYF
>many|TRBJ2-6|TRBV5-1|.
TGCGCCAGCAGCCTAACAGGGTCTGGGGCCAACGTCCTGACTTTC
CASSLTGSGANVLTF
>.|TRBJ2-7|TRBV2|TRBD1
TGTGCCAGCAGCTTGGGTAGGACAGGGGCCTACGAGCAGTACTTC
CASSLGRTGAYEQYF
>.|TRBJ1-1|TRBV2|.
TGTGCCAGCAGCGTACTCGGGCGCGCTGAAGCTTTCTTT
CASSVLGRAEAFF
>few|TRBJ2-7|TRBV12-3/TRBV12-4|TRBD2
TGTGCCAGCGGCCGGCAGCGGGGCCACGAGCAGTACTTC
CASGRQRGHEQYF
>many|TRBJ2-5|TRBV10-3|TRBD2
TGTGCGACGAAGGGGCTAGCGGCGGGAGAGACCCAGTACTTC
CATKGLAAGETQYF
>.|TRBJ2-7|TRBV7-9|.
TGTGCCAGCAGCTTAATTGGCAGGATCTACGAGCAGTACTTC
CASSLIGRIYEQYF
>few|TRBJ1-1|TRBV2|.
TGTGCCAGCAGTGAAGCAGGGGCCCCGGGTGAAGCTTTCTTT
CASSEAGAPGEAFF
>many|TRBJ2-2|TRBV20-1|.
TGCAGTGCCGTCCGGGGGCGCGCCGGGGAGCTGTTTTTT
CSAVRGRAGELFF
>.|TRBJ2-7|TRBV7-2|.
TGTGCCAGCAGCTACCCTTCTTGGACTCACTCCTACGAGCAGTACTTC
CASSYPSWTHSYEQYF
>few|TRBJ2-3|TRBV29-1|.
TGCAGCGTTCGAAGGGGGGACACTAGCACAGATACGCAGTATTTT
CSVRRGDTSTDTQYF
>.|TRBJ2-3|TRBV12-5|.
TGTGCTAACTTCCGAACCACAGATACGCAGTATTTT
CANFRTTDTQYF
>few|TRBJ1-6|TRBV7-9|TRBD1
TGTGCCAGCAGCCCTTGGACAGGGCGGTCCTATAATTCACCCCTCCACTTT
CASSPWTGRSYNSPLHF
>few|TRBJ2-7|TRBV14|.
TGTGCCAGCAGCCACCACATCGAGCAGTACTTC
CASSHHIEQYF
>.|TRBJ2-5|TRBV29-1|TRBD1
TGCAGCGTGGCTAGGGACAGCCGAGGGGAGACCCAGTACTTC
CSVARDSRGETQYF
>.|TRBJ1-6|TRBV6-1|.
TGTGCCAGCAGTCGTCGACTGGGGCCGCCCCTCCACTTT
CASSRRLGPPLHF
>.|TRBJ2-7|TRBV3-1|.
TGTGCCAGCAGCCAGAGGAGCAACGAGCAGTACTTC
CASSQRSNEQYF
>many|TRBJ2-1|TRBV6-5|.
TGTGCCAGCAGTTACAGGGGCTCACCCAATGAGCAGTTCTTC
CASSYRGSPNEQFF
>few|TRBJ1-3|TRBV27|TRBD1
TGTGCCAGCAGTCCGGGGACAGGTGGTTTAAACACCATATATTTT
CASSPGTGGLNTIYF
>.|TRBJ2-5|TRBV9|TRBD1
TGTGCCAGCTCCCCCCGGGACAGGGGGTTGGAGACCCAGTACTTC
CASSPRDRGLETQYF
>few|TRBJ1-1|TRBV24-1|TRBD1
TGTGCCACCAGTGTCCAGGGGGGGATGAACACTGAAGCTTTCTTT
CATSVQGGMNTEAFF
>.|TRBJ1-6|TRBV27|TRBD1
TGTGCCAGCAGCTACCGGGACAGAAAAACCTGGAATTCACCCCTCCACTTT
CASSYRDRKTWNSPLHF
>many|TRBJ2-2|TRBV3-1|.
TGTGCCAGCAGCCTCCCGCGGGGGAACACCGGGGAGCTGTTTTTT
CASSLPRGNTGELFF
>.|TRBJ2-7|TRBV14|.
TGTGCCAGCAGCCAATGGTTGGAACAGTACTTC
CASSQWLEQYF
>few|TRBJ2-1|TRBV9|TRBD2
TGTGCCAGCAGCGTAGGGCCGGGGGGTTTGAACAATGAGCAGTTCTTC
CASSVGPGGLNNEQFF
>few|TRBJ1-2|TRBV12-3/TRBV12-4|.
TGTGCCAGCAGTTCGCCCGACGGGGCTAACTATGGCTACACCTTC
CASSSPDGANYGYTF
>.|TRBJ2-7|TRBV11-3|.
TGTGCCAGCAGCCTCGGCGGGACAAACTCCTACGAGCAGTACTTC
CASSLGGTNSYEQYF